This T cell receptor (beta chain) emerged from a study of monozygotic twins with inflammatory bowel disease. Findings and caveats of the study: In the analysis, different T cell subtypes could not be told apart. TCRbeta inverse Simpson diversity was decreased in IBD patients versus healthy co-twins.

TCRdb processed the 5' RACE reads again and assigns one entry to each CDR3 protein, with no DNA. Recorded here are under 150,000 distinct CDR3 sequences; the top ten clones represent around 2.5%. To note about this clonotype: Its matching antigen is unknown.

The CDR3 runs to 15 residues. In germline, CDR1 is MNHNS, CDR2 SASEGT. Blood (approximately 2.3 ml) was collected from every donor individually. Sequencing was carried out using blood. This chain connects TRBV6-1 to TRBJ2-1; TCRdb outputs TRBD1, but without DNA this stays unchecked. This receptor was taken from a human donor with ulcerative colitis or Crohn's disease, or a healthy co-twin of an affected twin (not recorded which). This CDR3 is CASNLDRNTYNEQFF.